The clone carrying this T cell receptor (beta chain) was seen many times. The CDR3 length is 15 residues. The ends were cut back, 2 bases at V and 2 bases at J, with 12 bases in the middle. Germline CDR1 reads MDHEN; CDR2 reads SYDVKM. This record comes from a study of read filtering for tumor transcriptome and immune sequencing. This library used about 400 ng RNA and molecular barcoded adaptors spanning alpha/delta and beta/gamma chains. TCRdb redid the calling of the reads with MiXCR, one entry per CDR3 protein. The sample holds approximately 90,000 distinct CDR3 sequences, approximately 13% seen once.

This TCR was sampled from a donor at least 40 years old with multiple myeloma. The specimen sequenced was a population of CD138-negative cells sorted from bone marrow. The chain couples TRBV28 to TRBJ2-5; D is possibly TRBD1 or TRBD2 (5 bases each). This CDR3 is CASSLHGTTQETQYF. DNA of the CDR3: TGTGCCAGCAGTTTACATGGGACGACGCAAGAGACCCAGTACTTC.